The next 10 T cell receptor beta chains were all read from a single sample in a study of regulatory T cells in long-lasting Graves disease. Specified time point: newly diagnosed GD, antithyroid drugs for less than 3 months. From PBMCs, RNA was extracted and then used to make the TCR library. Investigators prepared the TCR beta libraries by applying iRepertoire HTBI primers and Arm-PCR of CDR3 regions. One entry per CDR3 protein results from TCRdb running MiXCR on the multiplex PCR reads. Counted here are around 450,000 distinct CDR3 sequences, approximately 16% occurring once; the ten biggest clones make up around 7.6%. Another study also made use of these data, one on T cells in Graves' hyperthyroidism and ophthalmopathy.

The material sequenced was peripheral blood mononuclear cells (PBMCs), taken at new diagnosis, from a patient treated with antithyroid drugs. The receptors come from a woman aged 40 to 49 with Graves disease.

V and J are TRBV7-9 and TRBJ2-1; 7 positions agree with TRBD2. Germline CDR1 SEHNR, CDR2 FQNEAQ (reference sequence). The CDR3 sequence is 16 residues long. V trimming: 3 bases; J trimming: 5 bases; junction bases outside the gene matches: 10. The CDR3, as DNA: TGTGCCAGCAGCTTTCTAGCGGACCACAAAAACAATGAGCAGTTCTTC. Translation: CASSFLADHKNNEQFF.

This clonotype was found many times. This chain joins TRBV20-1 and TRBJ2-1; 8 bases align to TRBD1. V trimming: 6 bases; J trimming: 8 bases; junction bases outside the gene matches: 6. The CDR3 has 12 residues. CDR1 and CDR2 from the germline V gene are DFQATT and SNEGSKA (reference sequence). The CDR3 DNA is TGCAGTGCCTGGGACAGGTGGGATGAGCAGTTCTTC. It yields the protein CSAWDRWDEQFF.

The chain's CDR3 is CSAVELNTGELFF. CDR3 bases: TGCAGTGCTGTAGAATTGAACACCGGGGAGCTGTTTTTT. This chain links TRBV20-1 with TRBJ2-2; D is ambiguous. V shed 5 bases and J shed 1 base, with 8 bases lying between them. CDR1 DFQATT and CDR2 SNEGSKA come from the germline V gene (reference sequence). This CDR3 spans 13 amino acids.

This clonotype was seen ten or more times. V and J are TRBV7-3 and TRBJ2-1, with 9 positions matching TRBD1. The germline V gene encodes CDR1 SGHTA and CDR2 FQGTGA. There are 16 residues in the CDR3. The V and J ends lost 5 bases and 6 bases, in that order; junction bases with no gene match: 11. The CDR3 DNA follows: TGTGCCAGCAGCCAAACAGGGACAGGGAAGTTCAATGAGCAGTTCTTC. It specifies CASSQTGTGKFNEQFF.

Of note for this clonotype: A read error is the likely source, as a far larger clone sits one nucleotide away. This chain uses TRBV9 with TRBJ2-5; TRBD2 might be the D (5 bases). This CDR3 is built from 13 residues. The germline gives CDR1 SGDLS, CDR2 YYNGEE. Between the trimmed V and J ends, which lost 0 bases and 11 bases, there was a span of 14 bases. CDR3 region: CASSVAGGNEQYF. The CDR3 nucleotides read TGTGCCAGCAGCGTAGCAGGAGGCAATGAGCAGTACTTC.

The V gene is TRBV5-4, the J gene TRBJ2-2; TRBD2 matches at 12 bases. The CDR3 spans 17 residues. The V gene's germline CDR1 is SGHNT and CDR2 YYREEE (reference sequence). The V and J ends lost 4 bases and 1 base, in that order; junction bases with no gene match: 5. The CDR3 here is CASSPGTSGRNTGELFF. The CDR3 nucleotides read TGTGCCAGCAGCCCCGGGACTAGCGGGCGGAACACCGGGGAGCTGTTTTTT.

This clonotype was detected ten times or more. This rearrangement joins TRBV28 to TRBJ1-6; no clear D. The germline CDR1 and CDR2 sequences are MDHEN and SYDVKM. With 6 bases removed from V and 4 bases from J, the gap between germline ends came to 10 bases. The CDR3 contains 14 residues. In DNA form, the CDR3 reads TGTGCCAGCAGCCCCCGGGTATATAATTCACCCCTCCACTTT. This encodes CASSPRVYNSPLHF.

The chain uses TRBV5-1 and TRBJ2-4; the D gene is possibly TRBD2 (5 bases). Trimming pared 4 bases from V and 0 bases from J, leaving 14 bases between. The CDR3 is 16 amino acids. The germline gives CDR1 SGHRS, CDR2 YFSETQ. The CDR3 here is CASSPSWGVAKNIQYF. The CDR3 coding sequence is TGCGCCAGCAGCCCATCATGGGGAGTAGCCAAAAACATTCAGTACTTC.

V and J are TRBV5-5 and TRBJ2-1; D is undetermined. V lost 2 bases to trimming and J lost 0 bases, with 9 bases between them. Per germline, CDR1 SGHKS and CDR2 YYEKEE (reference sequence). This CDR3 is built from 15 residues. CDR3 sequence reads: CASSLVESSYNEQFF. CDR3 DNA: TGTGCCAGCAGCTTAGTGGAAAGCTCCTACAATGAGCAGTTCTTC.

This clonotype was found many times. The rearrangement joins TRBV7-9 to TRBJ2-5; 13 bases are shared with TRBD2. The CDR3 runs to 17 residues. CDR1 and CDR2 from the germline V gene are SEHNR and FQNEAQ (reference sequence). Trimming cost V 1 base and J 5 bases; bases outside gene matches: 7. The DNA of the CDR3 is TGTGCCAGCAGCTTAGGACTAGCGGGAGGTTCCGGGGAGACCCAGTACTTC. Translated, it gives CASSLGLAGGSGETQYF.